Sequencing of this T cell receptor (beta chain) was carried out in a study of blood T cell repertoires in COVID-19. Study overall: The analysed material was cDNA or gDNA that came from T cells, B-cell-depleted T cells, or PBMCs.

Assignment of participants to cohorts was predicated upon participant-reported clinical history. The germline V gene has CDR1 MNHEY and CDR2 SVGAGI. The CDR3 is 14 amino acids. V gave up 0 bases and J gave up 8 bases, with 13 bases separating them. In the authors' workflow: Quantification of nucleated cells was approximated via reference gene primer amplification. Here immunoSEQ multiplex PCR was the method, and the copy in TCRdb shows in-frame clones only, minus some. V, J and clone size are those of that table, while D and trimming were read from the DNA. The data contain 150,000 or so clones, 87% of them singletons.

V usage is TRBV6-5 and J usage is TRBJ1-2; D is unclear. The receptor was derived from a woman in her 40s who had been exposed to COVID-19. Material: PBMCs or T cells enriched from blood (not recorded which). The CDR3 DNA is TGTGCCAGCAGTTACTCGGGCGGCGAGGGAGGCTACACCTTC. Its protein is CASSYSGGEGGYTF.